This TCR beta chain was captured by sequencing in a study of cytomegalovirus exposure and HLA in healthy donors. The PCR contained 60 Vbeta and 13 Jbeta primers. Produced via immunoSEQ multiplex PCR; TCRdb's table is partial and in-frame only. The sample has some 140,000 clones; about three quarters are singletons. V dropped 4 bases and J dropped 3; count of bases not matched to a gene: 7. CDR1 SGDLS and CDR2 YYNGEE come from the germline V gene. CDR3 size: 15 residues. This sequence was found in a woman aged 40 to 50 in good health and CMV-seronegative. Sequencing was performed on PBMCs. V is TRBV9 and J is TRBJ2-7; TRBD1 agrees at 10 bases. CDR3 sequence (DNA): TGTGCCAGCAGCCCCGGGACAGGGGTAGACTACGAGCAGTACTTC. Its translation is CASSPGTGVDYEQYF.